These T cell receptor beta chains were read from a single sample in a study of cytomegalovirus exposure and HLA in healthy donors. Generated by immunoSEQ multiplex PCR, the TCRdb table keeps only in-frame clones and is missing some. This table has about 180,000 clones, around 78% appearing once. The sample consisted of PBMCs. The receptor set was obtained from a man younger than 35 in good health and CMV-seronegative. The CDR3 runs from the conserved cysteine through the conserved F or W. Fields, in order: V gene, D gene, CDR3 protein. The D gene is left open where the match is weak.

TRBV15	.	CATSRGAGNNEQFF
TRBV30	.	CAWSVRESEQFF
TRBV5-1	TRBD2	CASSSGRTSGGAPDTQYF
TRBV6-6	TRBD1	CASSYRTGPFGETQYF
TRBV27	.	CASSMFLSYEQYF
TRBV7-9	.	CASSWQRTDTQYF
TRBV5-3	.	CAPQEGGGQAKGETQYF
TRBV5-5	TRBD1	CASSPTGVYGYTF
TRBV15	.	CATTQVGRRGTGELFF
TRBV5-1	.	CASSLAGQPNYGYTF
TRBV4-2	TRBD2	CASSQGEGIAGELFF
TRBV15	.	CATSRDRGDTQYF
TRBV6-6	TRBD2	CASSYRREGPYEQYF
TRBV7-2	TRBD2	CASRQTSGYGETQYF
TRBV7-9	.	CASSARLGRGSYNEQFF
TRBV7-9	TRBD1	CSSSLRTGTTFF
TRBV28	.	CASTLRGRVYGYTF
TRBV6-1	TRBD1	CASSGGTGGIGTLHF
TRBV27	TRBD1	CASKVTGSLVATNEKLFF
TRBV6-6	.	CASSNLGDTEAFF
TRBV5-1	TRBD1	CASSSGQGSLGEQYF
TRBV7-9	.	CASSLELDTQYF
TRBV27	.	CASSLYPQDTYEQYF
TRBV5-4	.	CASSPGREPPLHF
TRBV15	.	CATSRGFWQQSTDTQYF
TRBV2	TRBD1	CASSEGHQGAHNEQFF
TRBV28	TRBD2	CASSRGAGSLNEQFF
TRBV21-1	.	CASSLRDRHRYGYTF
TRBV7-6	TRBD1	CASRQGVGQPQHF
TRBV18	.	CASSPPGTPPYNEQFF
TRBV2	.	CASSDVGGGASYEQYF
TRBV5-1	.	CASSLATYRTEAFF
TRBV10-3	TRBD1	CATRTGVELQYF
TRBV18	TRBD2	CASSPTLAGGTQETQYF
TRBV28	TRBD2	CASSLSGTSFFHNEQFF
TRBV5-1	.	CASSLVGGVRSNTEAFF
TRBV19	TRBD2	CASKDGSGKYEQYF
TRBV7-9	.	CASSFADEQYF
TRBV7-2	TRBD2	CASSAFSGGFYNEQFF
TRBV29-1	TRBD1	CSVKDRDSYEQYF
TRBV9	TRBD2	CASSVVGEGRSGANVLTF
TRBV11-2	TRBD1	CASSDPGQSMNTEAFF
TRBV9	.	CASSVDGLSSYEQYF
TRBV27	.	CASSRAGAGYSNQPQHF
TRBV19	TRBD1	CASRIPGQGNYGYTF
TRBV19	TRBD2	CASSPHLGLAGANTGELFF
TRBV28	.	CASSFRGIGYGYTF
TRBV18	.	CASSPITAGPSGANVLTF
TRBV27	.	CASSLIGQIEAFF
TRBV2	.	CASRGLTNTEAFF
TRBV9	TRBD2	CASSVEGSGRNEQYF
TRBV7-9	.	CASSLGSGNQPQHF
TRBV6-5	.	CASSSDEVRNEQFF
TRBV6-6	.	CASTRNRPGLDTQYF
TRBV2	TRBD1	CASSALGAGQGPFNEQFF